These 28 T cell receptor beta chains originate from one sample sequenced in a study of T cell clonality in common variable immunodeficiency. Study outcomes and limitations: Common variable immunodeficiency TCR beta sequences reportedly had fewer deletions and N-nucleotide insertions.

This table comes from immunoSEQ multiplex PCR, and its TCRdb copy is limited to in-frame clones, with some not included. Listed for the sample are 30,000 to 35,000 clones, none seen a single time. The antigens for these receptors are not known. The specimen sequenced was peripheral blood mononuclear cells. The receptor set was obtained from a human donor with common variable immunodeficiency.

This clone was picked up a small number of times. The read ends 3 residues shy of where the CDR3 ends; the end is completed using the germline J gene. The chain uses TRBV7-2 and TRBJ1-4; tentatively, D is TRBD1 (6 bases). The ends were cut back, 5 bases at V and 8 bases at J, with 12 bases in the middle. The CDR3 runs 13 residues. Germline values: CDR1 SGHTA, CDR2 FQGNSA. This CDR3 reads CASSTGTKEKLFF. CDR3 DNA, as far as it was read: TGTGCCAGCAGCACAGGGACCAAGGAAAAA.

This clone has at least ten counts. Read coverage stops 3 residues before the CDR3 terminus; the germline J gene supplies the remainder. The V and J genes are TRBV4-1 and TRBJ1-2, with 7 bases identical to TRBD1. This CDR3 is built from 14 residues. The germline gives CDR1 MGHRA, CDR2 YSYEKL. J was trimmed by 4 bases and V by 3 bases; bases with no gene match: 5. The DNA read from the CDR3 is TGCGCCAGCAGCCAGGGGGGACAGTTCTATGGC. Its protein is CASSQGGQFYG. The whole CDR3 sequence is CASSQGGQFYGYTF.

In the case of this clone: The read comes to an end 3 residues before the CDR3 does, leaving the germline J gene to fill in the end. The chain has TRBV7-3 and TRBJ2-5; 7 bases are a match to TRBD1. V shed 2 bases, J shed 4 bases, and the junction held 7 bases outside the gene matches. Germline V lookup: CDR1 SGHTA, CDR2 FQGTGA. This CDR3 is built from 15 residues. CDR3 DNA, as far as it was read: TGTGCCAGCAGCTTAGTGGGTGAGGGGGCAGAGACC. Protein: CASSLVGEGAET. The entire CDR3 is CASSLVGEGAETQYF.

This clone has a handful of counts. The read halts 3 residues ahead of the CDR3 end, with the missing end drawn from the germline J gene. The chain employs TRBV19 and TRBJ2-7; 7 bases line up with TRBD1. Germline CDR1 reads LNHDA; CDR2 reads SQIVND (reference sequence). V shed 3 bases and J 2 bases; nucleotides not matched to a gene: 4. This CDR3 has 14 residues. CDR3: CASSIGTGAYEQYF. The sequenced CDR3 bases are TGTGCCAGTAGTATTGGAACAGGGGCCTACGAG.

This clone showed up just a few times. The observed sequence ends 3 residues before the CDR3 terminus, with the missing tail filled in from the germline J gene. The chain combines TRBV19 with TRBJ2-2, with 9 bases lining up with TRBD2. Unmatched junction bases numbered 20, after V lost 3 bases and J lost 6 bases. Germline assignment: CDR1 LNHDA and CDR2 SQIVND (reference sequence). The CDR3 sequence is 20 residues long. Here the CDR3 reads CASSMPQGVWREGRAGELFF. The part of the CDR3 DNA that was read is TGTGCCAGTAGTATGCCCCAGGGGGTCTGGCGGGAGGGCCGAGCCGGGGAG.

This clone is medium-sized. The read falls 3 residues short of the CDR3 end, and the missing part is taken from the germline J gene. This rearrangement joins TRBV5-1 to TRBJ1-2; 7 nucleotides align to TRBD1. The CDR3 is 15 residues long. Germline CDR1 SGHRS, CDR2 YFSETQ. Partial CDR3 DNA: TGCGCCAGTGGAACCGGGGACAGCGGATTCTGGGGC. Its protein product is CASGTGDSGFWG. The full CDR3 is CASGTGDSGFWGYTF.

As regards this clone: The CDR3 goes on 3 residues after the read ends, and that part is filled in from the germline J gene. The same CDR3 can be traced to other DNA sequences in this sample. The V and J genes are TRBV18 and TRBJ2-3, with D possibly TRBD1 on 5 matching bases. The CDR3 is made up of 15 amino acids. CDR1 is KGHSH, CDR2 LQKENI, per germline. V lost 6 bases, J lost 5 bases, and 18 bases lay in between. CDR3 region: CASSPQGSVRDTQYF. The sequenced part of the CDR3 DNA is TGTGCCAGCTCGCCTCAGGGATCCGTGCGAGATACG.

Note on this clone: The read falls 3 residues short of the CDR3 end, and the missing part is taken from the germline J gene. The rearrangement joins TRBV19 to TRBJ1-2; 11 bases are a match to TRBD1. After removal of 6 bases from V and 4 bases from J, the junction contained 4 bases not matched to a gene. Germline values: CDR1 LNHDA, CDR2 SQIVND (reference sequence). This CDR3 contains 14 residues. CDR3 region: CASRGTGGSYGYTF. The sequenced part of the CDR3 DNA is TGTGCCAGTAGGGGGACAGGGGGTAGCTATGGC.

In its sample, this clone ranks as medium-sized (0.01 to 0.1%). Read coverage stops 3 residues before the CDR3 terminus; the germline J gene supplies the remainder. The chain combines TRBV14 with TRBJ1-6; the D is unclear. V was trimmed by 4 bases and J by 0 bases, leaving 13 bases between them. CDR3 length: 17 residues. Germline values: CDR1 SGHDN, CDR2 FVKESK. Partial CDR3 DNA: TGTGCCAGCAGCCTCCGAGCGGGGAGCTCCTATAATTCACCC. Amino acid sequence: CASSLRAGSSYNSP. The full CDR3 protein reads CASSLRAGSSYNSPLHF. Full variable domain (remainder filled in from reference TRBV14 and TRBJ1-6): EAGVTQFPSHSVIEKGQTVTLRCDPISGHDNLYWYRRVMGKEIKFLLHFVKESKQDESGMPNNRFLAERTGGTYSTLKVQPAELEDSGVYFCASSLRAGSSYNSPLHFGNGTRLTVT.

This clone was picked up many times. The read ends 3 residues shy of where the CDR3 ends; the end is completed using the germline J gene. The chain carries TRBV12-3 or TRBV12-4 and TRBJ1-5; perhaps TRBD1 as D (5 bases). V was pared by 5 bases and J by 0 bases, with 14 bases between. The CDR3 contains 16 residues. The part of the CDR3 DNA that was read is TGTGCCAGCAGTAGATCGGGGGGGTATAGCAATCAGCCC. Encoded protein: CASSRSGGYSNQP. The entire CDR3 reads CASSRSGGYSNQPQHF.

As to this clone: The read comes to an end 3 residues before the CDR3 does, leaving the germline J gene to fill in the end. The V gene is TRBV5-6, the J gene TRBJ2-1, with TRBD2 matching over 12 bases. The CDR3 extends over 14 amino acids. Germline V CDR1 and CDR2: SGHDT, YYEEEE. Trimming at V came to 4 bases and at J to 6 bases, leaving 2 bases not matched to a gene. This CDR3 reads CASSPGLAGNEQFF. The CDR3 DNA, read in part, is TGTGCCAGCAGCCCGGGACTAGCGGGCAATGAG.

This clone was observed many times. The CDR3 extends 3 residues past the end of the read, so its final part is completed from the germline J gene. The rearrangement joins TRBV29-1 to TRBJ2-5; 12 bases are a match to TRBD2. The germline V gene has CDR1 SQVTM and CDR2 ANQGSEA. The trim removed 7 bases at V and 2 bases at J, leaving 5 bases unmatched. The CDR3 is 14 residues long. The sequenced CDR3 bases are TGCAGCGGGAGTCTAGCGGGAGGGCAAGAGACC. Translating it yields CSGSLAGGQET. The entire CDR3 reads CSGSLAGGQETQYF. Full variable domain (missing parts from reference TRBV29-1 and TRBJ2-5): SAVISQKPSRDICQRGTSLTIQCQVDSQVTMMFWYRQQPGQSLTLIATANQGSEATYESGFVIDKFPISRPNLTFSTLTVSNMSPEDSSIYLCSGSLAGGQETQYFGPGTRLLVL.

This clone has more than one count but fewer than ten. Read data end 3 residues before the CDR3 end; the end is taken from the germline J gene. The genes are TRBV7-2 and TRBJ1-2, with D perhaps matching TRBD1 (5 bases). V lost 4 bases and J lost 7, with 10 bases in between. Looked up from germline, CDR1 is SGHTA and CDR2 is FQGNSA. There are 12 residues in the CDR3. This chain's CDR3 is CASSSPGGGYTF. The sequenced part of the CDR3 DNA is TGTGCCAGCAGCTCCCCCGGGGGTGGC.

This clone was seen a few times. The DNA ends 3 residues before the CDR3 does, and the rest of the CDR3 is filled in from the germline J gene. V usage is TRBV7-8 and J usage is TRBJ2-5; 7 bases are a match to TRBD2. The CDR3 loop spans 14 amino acids. Per germline, CDR1 SGHVS and CDR2 FQNEAQ. J was trimmed by 2 bases and V by 3 bases; bases with no gene match: 3. The part of the CDR3 DNA that was read is TGTGCCAGCAGCTTGGGGGGGGTACAAGAGACC. This translates into CASSLGGVQET. The complete CDR3 sequence is CASSLGGVQETQYF.

Ten or more counts support this clone. The CDR3 end falls 3 residues outside the read, so it is completed with the germline J gene. V usage is TRBV7-9 and J usage is TRBJ2-5; D is possibly TRBD2 (6 bases). Germline lookup yields CDR1 SEHNR and CDR2 FQNEAQ (reference sequence). Trimming pared 5 bases from V and 5 bases from J, leaving 18 bases between. The CDR3 spans 15 residues. CDR3 sequence: CASSGSGTSGETQYF. Partial CDR3 DNA: TGTGCCAGCAGCGGTAGTGGGACTTCAGGGGAGACC.

Ten or more counts support this clone. Sequencing ends 3 residues short of the CDR3 end; the germline J gene provides the rest. The chain couples TRBV18 to TRBJ2-1, with TRBD2 matching 10 bases. Germline assignment: CDR1 KGHSH and CDR2 LQKENI. The V gene end was trimmed by 3 bases and the J gene end by 3 bases; junction bases not matched to a gene: 2. The CDR3 totals 15 residues. CDR3 DNA, as far as it was read: TGTGCCAGCTCACCCTCTAGCGGGGGCTACAATGAG. It encodes CASSPSSGGYNE. The entire CDR3 is CASSPSSGGYNEQFF.

This clone has only a few counts. The read terminates 3 residues ahead of where the CDR3 ends, so the germline J gene completes it. V is TRBV19 and J is TRBJ1-4, with TRBD1 as a possible D gene (6 bases). V was cut by 4 bases and J by 5 bases, with 14 bases left in between. Germline V gene data show CDR1 as LNHDA and CDR2 as SQIVND (reference sequence). The CDR3 runs 15 residues. The covered CDR3 bases are TGTGCCAGTAGTAGAACCGGGACAAGGAATGAAAAA. As protein: CASSRTGTRNEK. The full CDR3 sequence reads CASSRTGTRNEKLFF. Drawing the rest from reference TRBV19 and TRBJ1-4, the complete variable domain is DGGITQSPKYLFRKEGQNVTLSCEQNLNHDAMYWYRQDPGQGLRLIYYSQIVNDFQKGDIAEGYSVSREKKESFPLTVTSAQKNPTAFYLCASSRTGTRNEKLFFGSGTQLSVL.

This clone has at least ten counts. Read data end 3 residues before the CDR3 end; the end is taken from the germline J gene. The rearrangement joins TRBV7-3 to TRBJ2-2; 12 positions match TRBD2. The CDR3 runs to 15 residues. V shed 5 bases, J shed 3 bases, and the junction held 1 base outside the gene matches. Looked up from germline, CDR1 is SGHTA and CDR2 is FQGTGA. CDR3 residues: CASSLAGGDTGELFF. The part of the CDR3 DNA that was read is TGTGCCAGCAGCCTAGCGGGAGGGGACACCGGGGAG.

This clone was detected ten times or more. The read terminates 3 residues ahead of where the CDR3 ends, so the germline J gene completes it. The rearrangement joins TRBV18 to TRBJ1-1, with 7 bases matching TRBD1. Per the germline V gene, CDR1 is KGHSH and CDR2 is LQKENI. CDR3 length equals 13 residues. V gave up 6 bases and J gave up 7 bases; unmatched junction bases: 8. CDR3 amino acids: CASSPGTADEAFF. CDR3 DNA (partial): TGTGCCAGCTCCCCCGGGACAGCCGATGAA.

A note on this clone: The CDR3 extends 3 residues past the end of the read, so its final part is completed from the germline J gene. The chain links TRBV7-9 to TRBJ1-2; 7 positions agree with TRBD1. This CDR3 region has 15 residues. Germline V gives CDR1 SEHNR, CDR2 FQNEAQ (reference sequence). With V trimmed by 1 base and J by 5 bases, 7 bases remained unmatched. CDR3 bases read: TGTGCCAGCAGCTTAGATCCGACAGGGTTTTATGGC. Amino acid sequence: CASSLDPTGFYG. The entire CDR3 is CASSLDPTGFYGYTF.

Note on this clone: With the read ending 3 residues before the CDR3 end, the germline J gene is used to fill in that end. The chain joins TRBV7-9 to TRBJ2-7; D might be TRBD2 (5 bases). CDR3 length equals 15 residues. Germline V gene data show CDR1 as SEHNR and CDR2 as FQNEAQ (reference sequence). V was clipped by 1 base and J by 0 bases, with 10 bases between them. The CDR3 DNA, read in part, is TGTGCCAGCAGCTTAGGAGCTACTAGCTCCTACGAG. It specifies CASSLGATSSYE. The whole CDR3 protein reads CASSLGATSSYEQYF. The whole variable domain, remainder taken from reference TRBV7-9 and TRBJ2-7, is DTGVSQNPRHKITKRGQNVTFRCDPISEHNRLYWYRQTLGQGPEFLTYFQNEAQLEKSRLLSDRFSAERPKGSFSTLEIQRTEQGDSAMYLCASSLGATSSYEQYFGPGTRLTVT.

This clone occurred many times. The missing CDR3 end, 3 residues past where the read stops, is filled in from the germline J gene. The chain couples TRBV4-1 to TRBJ2-3, with 9 bases identical to TRBD1. With 1 base clipped from V and 3 bases from J, the junction kept 2 bases outside the gene matches. The CDR3 length is 15 residues. Looked up from germline, CDR1 is MGHRA and CDR2 is YSYEKL. Partial CDR3 DNA: TGCGCCAGCAGCCAAGGGGGACAGGGTACAGATACG. It is translated as CASSQGGQGTDT. The CDR3 in its entirety is CASSQGGQGTDTQYF.

Many counts were recorded for this clone. The read ends 3 residues before the CDR3 terminus; that terminus is restored from the germline J gene. The V call is TRBV7-8, the J call TRBJ2-1; tentative D call: TRBD1 (6 bases). The germline V gene encodes CDR1 SGHVS and CDR2 FQNEAQ. The V gene lost 2 bases and the J gene lost 5 bases, with 10 bases spanning the gap. The CDR3 length is 14 residues. The CDR3 loop is CASSLWAGDNEQFF. CDR3 DNA (partial): TGTGCCAGCAGCTTATGGGCAGGGGACAATGAG.

In the case of this clone: The missing CDR3 end, 3 residues past where the read stops, is filled in from the germline J gene. The chain carries TRBV7-9 and TRBJ2-5; D is possibly TRBD1 (5 bases). CDR1 and CDR2 from the germline V gene are SEHNR and FQNEAQ (reference sequence). CDR3 length: 13 residues. The ends were cut back, 6 bases at V and 5 bases at J, with 13 bases in the middle. The chain's CDR3 is CASRPLGVETQYF. CDR3 bases read: TGTGCCAGCAGGCCCCTAGGGGTGGAGACC.

This clone was found many times. The read comes to an end 3 residues before the CDR3 does, leaving the germline J gene to fill in the end. The rearrangement joins TRBV11-2 to TRBJ1-2, with a weak D call TRBD1 (6 bases). This CDR3 comprises 14 residues. Germline CDR1 SGHAT, CDR2 FQNNGV. V shed 4 bases and J shed 0 bases, with 9 bases lying between them. CDR3 DNA, as far as it was read: TGTGCCAGCAGCTCGGACAGAGCTAACTATGGC. The encoded protein is CASSSDRANYG. The entire CDR3 is CASSSDRANYGYTF.

This clone was counted at least ten times. The CDR3 loop reads CATTSANEQFF. The sequenced CDR3 bases are TGTGCCACCACTAGCGCCAATGAG. The chain joins TRBV10-3 to TRBJ2-1; 7 bases fit TRBD2. The read halts 3 residues ahead of the CDR3 end, with the missing end drawn from the germline J gene. The CDR3 is 11 amino acids. The germline gives CDR1 ENHRY, CDR2 SYGVKD. Trimming cost V 10 bases and J 6 bases; bases outside gene matches: 3.

By share, this clone ranks as medium-sized. Sequencing ends 3 residues short of the CDR3 end; the germline J gene provides the rest. The J gene is TRBJ2-3, the V gene TRBV14; 7 bases are shared with TRBD1. The CDR3 has 16 amino acids. V shed 0 bases, J shed 4 bases, and the junction held 7 bases outside the gene matches. CDR1 SGHDN and CDR2 FVKESK come from the germline V gene. CDR3 DNA, as far as it was read: TGTGCCAGCAGCCAAGATCTCACAGGGGACGCAGATACG. Amino acid sequence: CASSQDLTGDADT. The entire CDR3 is CASSQDLTGDADTQYF. The full variable domain, in which reference TRBV14 and TRBJ2-3 provide the parts outside the CDR3, is EAGVTQFPSHSVIEKGQTVTLRCDPISGHDNLYWYRRVMGKEIKFLLHFVKESKQDESGMPNNRFLAERTGGTYSTLKVQPAELEDSGVYFCASSQDLTGDADTQYFGPGTRLTVL.

This clone was counted a few times. The observed sequence ends 3 residues before the CDR3 terminus, with the missing tail filled in from the germline J gene. The J gene is TRBJ2-1, the V gene TRBV19; 10 bases align to TRBD2. The CDR3 consists of 17 residues. Germline V lookup: CDR1 LNHDA, CDR2 SQIVND (reference sequence). V shed 2 bases, J shed 7 bases, and the junction held 11 bases outside the gene matches. The covered CDR3 bases are TGTGCCAGTAGTATAACCTCCAGCGGGAGGGCCAGGAATGAG. Its translation: CASSITSSGRARNE. The whole CDR3 protein is CASSITSSGRARNEQFF.